The present TCR beta chain was sequenced within a study of control samples from healthy donors and cancer patients. CDR1 is MNHEY, CDR2 SMNVEV, per germline (reference sequence). V lost 5 bases and J 0 bases, leaving 19 bases between the germline ends. This CDR3 has 18 amino acids. Repertoires were generated with immunoSEQ multiplex PCR, while TCRdb's copy carries only in-frame clones and drops some. The table includes some 76,000 clones, 89% detected once. Sequencing input: PBMCs. The chain is built from TRBV27 and TRBJ1-4; D uncertain. This TCR was recovered from a man in his sixties with lung cancer. The CDR3 DNA sequence: TGTGCCAGCAGTCCCCGCAGTGTCACTGTTGCAACTAATGAAAAACTGTTTTTT. Amino acid sequence: CASSPRSVTVATNEKLFF.